This paragraph covers one T cell receptor (beta chain) sequence. The entry originates in a study of blood T cell repertoires in COVID-19. Overall study: Samples taken during acute and convalescent COVID-19 were collected in the United States, Italy and Spain. The cDNA or gDNA used as material had been derived from T cells, B-cell-depleted T cells, or PBMCs.

Under the authors' procedure: How many nucleated cells were present was estimated from reference gene primer amplification. TCRdb keeps only in-frame clones here, not all; method: immunoSEQ multiplex PCR. That table gives V, J and clone size, and the DNA gave D and trimming. This sample has about 85,000 clones, with approximately 80% found just once. The TCR comes from a human donor in a cohort sampled during active COVID-19. The sequenced material came from peripheral blood.

CDR3 coding DNA: TGTGCCAGCAGTTTAGAAGGGACAGGGTACAATGAGCAGTTCTTC. Protein sequence: CASSLEGTGYNEQFF. V is TRBV27 and J is TRBJ2-1; TRBD1 agrees at 9 bases. Germline CDR1 and CDR2: MNHEY and SMNVEV (reference sequence). Losses at the gene ends were 2 bases for V and 4 bases for J; bases not matched to a gene: 3. The CDR3 contains 15 residues.